This T cell receptor (beta chain) was recovered during a study of Ad26.COV2.S vaccination and SARS-CoV-2 variants. Background on the study: In the study, Ad26.COV2.S was injected intramuscularly once, or twice 56 days apart. Overall study findings and caveats: Those who received the vaccine showed greater spike-specific TCR breadth than those given placebo. With respect to non-spike TCR breadth, vaccine and placebo recipients were similar.

Assay used: immunoSEQ multiplex PCR; TCRdb lists only in-frame clones, some missing. The sample shows about 370,000 clones, about nine tenths of them seen only once. Concerning this clone itself: Its antigen is not identified.

Treatment specified: some 19 received Ad26.COV2.S at low or high dose, single or two shots; a few received placebo; per-sample allocation not given. The investigators took samples on day 63 after the first vaccine or placebo injection. Trimming left V 6 bases short and J 1 base short, with 19 bases between. CDR1 and CDR2 (germline): MNHEY, SVGEGT. The CDR3 consists of 17 residues. This TCR was recovered from a person between 18 and 65 years old who received the Ad26.COV2.S COVID-19 vaccine or a placebo. The specimen was peripheral blood, collected in a trial of Ad26.COV2.S vaccine versus placebo. The chain is built from TRBV6-2 or TRBV6-3 and TRBJ2-1; possibly TRBD2 for D (6 bases). The chain's CDR3 is CASSSNLAPLSYNEQFF. Written as DNA, the CDR3 is TGTGCCAGCAGCTCGAATCTAGCGCCGTTGTCCTACAATGAGCAGTTCTTC.